This T cell receptor (beta chain) was obtained from a study of blood T cells in healthy people across ages. The overall study: The capture of about one barcoded beta molecule per two T cells was achieved by template switching.

A word on this clonotype: Its target is not known.

Regarding the study as a whole: A conclusive naive versus antigen-experienced comparison was prevented by the unsorted PBMCs.

Primers used in a second PCR of roughly 6 to 12 cycles were a sample-barcoded 5' primer and a J-beta primer mix. All cDNA molecules were each tagged by a template-switch adaptor with 12 random nucleotides. TCRdb re-analysed the 5' RACE reads in MiXCR, keeping a single row per CDR3 protein. Here the sample spans 1.5 million to 2 million distinct CDR3 sequences, 35% to 50% being singletons. The ends were cut back, 0 bases at V and 7 bases at J, with 15 bases in the middle. The germline CDR1 and CDR2 sequences are LNHNV and YYDKDF (reference sequence). This CDR3 is built from 16 residues. Each donor had approximately 10 milliliters of peripheral blood drawn.

J is TRBJ1-4 and V is TRBV15; no reliable D call. The source material was blood. The clonotype was recovered from a human donor in good health. The CDR3 DNA follows: TGTGCCACCAGCAGAGATGGTGCGGGGTTTCGTGAAAAACTGTTTTTT. It translates to CATSRDGAGFREKLFF.